This T cell receptor (beta chain) was documented in a study of T cells in pancreatic ductal adenocarcinoma. No neoadjuvant therapy was given to the selected pancreatic ductal adenocarcinoma patients before their surgery. Sequencing was performed with immunoSEQ multiplex PCR; in TCRdb, only in-frame clones are kept and a portion is missing. The profile shows approximately 5,000 clones, about 88% of them singletons. The CDR3 spans 14 residues. The V gene's germline CDR1 is MNHEY and CDR2 SMNVEV (reference sequence). J gave up 7 bases and V 2 bases, and 5 bases lay outside the gene matches. The specimen sequenced was pancreatic tumor tissue. This clonotype originated in a human donor with pancreatic ductal adenocarcinoma. The chain uses TRBV27 and TRBJ2-1; 7 bases fit TRBD2. DNA of the CDR3: TGTGCCAGCAGTTTAATAGGCGGGAGTAATGAGCAGTTCTTC. It is translated as CASSLIGGSNEQFF.